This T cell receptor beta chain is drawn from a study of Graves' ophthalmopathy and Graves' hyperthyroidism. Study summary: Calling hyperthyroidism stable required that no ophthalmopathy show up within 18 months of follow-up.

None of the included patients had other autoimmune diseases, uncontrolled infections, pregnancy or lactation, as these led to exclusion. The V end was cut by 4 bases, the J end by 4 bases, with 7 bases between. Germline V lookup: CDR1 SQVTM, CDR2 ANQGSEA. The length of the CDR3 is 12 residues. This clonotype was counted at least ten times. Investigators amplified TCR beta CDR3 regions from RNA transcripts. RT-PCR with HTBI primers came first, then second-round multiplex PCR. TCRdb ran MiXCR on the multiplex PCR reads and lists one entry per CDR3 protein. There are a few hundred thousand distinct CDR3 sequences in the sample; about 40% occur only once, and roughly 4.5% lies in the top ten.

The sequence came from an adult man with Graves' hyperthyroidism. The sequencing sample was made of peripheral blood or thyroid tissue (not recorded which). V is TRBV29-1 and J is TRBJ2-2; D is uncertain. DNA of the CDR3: TGCAGCGTTGGGGTGGCCACCGGGGAGCTGTTTTTT. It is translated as CSVGVATGELFF.